This T cell receptor (beta chain) was sequenced for a study of regulatory T cells in long-lasting Graves disease. Study-wide results and limits: Not thyroid tissue but only peripheral blood was studied. TRBV28 was favored in persistent disease, as were TRBJ1-2 and TRBJ2-5.

CDR3-region Arm-PCR and iRepertoire HTBI primers produced the TCR beta libraries. Original processing notes: Among the samples, around 61 TRBV and some 13 TRBJ segments were identified. Each CDR3 protein is one row after TCRdb ran MiXCR on the multiplex PCR reads. These V and J calls are TCRdb output, not the study's own analysis. The top ten clones hold just under 30% of a sample with about 340,000 distinct CDR3 sequences, less than 20% of them seen once. Noted time point: persistent/refractory GD, antithyroid drugs over 5 years with positive TRAb. With RNA extracted from PBMCs as input, the TCR library was made. Into tubes containing EDTA, approximately 8.5 milliliters of peripheral blood were drawn. This clonotype was counted only a few times. Its antigen is currently unknown. With V trimmed by 1 base and J by 6 bases, 5 bases remained unmatched. There are 14 residues in the CDR3. Germline-derived CDR1 and CDR2 are SQVTM and ANQGSEA.

This chain connects TRBV29-1 to TRBJ2-3, with TRBD2 matching over 9 bases. The clonotype comes from a female donor with Graves disease. The sequencing used peripheral blood mononuclear cells (PBMCs), collected when the disease was refractory, from a patient treated with antithyroid drugs. The CDR3 loop is CSVEGASGTDTQYF. As DNA, the CDR3 is TGCAGCGTTGAAGGGGCTAGCGGGACGGATACGCAGTATTTT.